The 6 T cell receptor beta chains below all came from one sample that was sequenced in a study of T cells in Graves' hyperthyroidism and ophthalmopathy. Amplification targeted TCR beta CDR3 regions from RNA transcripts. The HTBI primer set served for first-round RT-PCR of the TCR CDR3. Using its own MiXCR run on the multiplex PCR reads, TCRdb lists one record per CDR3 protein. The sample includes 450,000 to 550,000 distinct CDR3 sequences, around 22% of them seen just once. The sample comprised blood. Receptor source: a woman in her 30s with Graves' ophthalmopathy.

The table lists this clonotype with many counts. CDR3 in DNA: TGTGCCAGCAGTTATATATCGGGGGGGAGGCCTGAAGCTTTCTTT. This codes for CASSYISGGRPEAFF. The chain couples TRBV6-5 to TRBJ1-1, with D perhaps TRBD1 (5 bases). The germline V gene has CDR1 MNHEY and CDR2 SVGAGI. Trimming left V 3 bases short and J 6 bases short, with 17 bases between. This CDR3 comprises 15 residues.

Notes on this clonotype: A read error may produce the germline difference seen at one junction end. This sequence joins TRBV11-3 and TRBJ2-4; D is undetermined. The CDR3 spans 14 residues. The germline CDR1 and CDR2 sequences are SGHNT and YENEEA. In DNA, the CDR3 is TGTGCCAGCAGCTCCCGCGAGGCCAAAAACATTAAGTACTTC. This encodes CASSSREAKNIKYF.

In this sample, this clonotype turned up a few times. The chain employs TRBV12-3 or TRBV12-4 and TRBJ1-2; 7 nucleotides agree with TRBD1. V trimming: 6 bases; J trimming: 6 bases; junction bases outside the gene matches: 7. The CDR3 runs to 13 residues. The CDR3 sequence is CASRHDRVDGYTF. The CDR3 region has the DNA TGTGCCAGCAGACACGACAGGGTGGATGGCTACACCTTC.

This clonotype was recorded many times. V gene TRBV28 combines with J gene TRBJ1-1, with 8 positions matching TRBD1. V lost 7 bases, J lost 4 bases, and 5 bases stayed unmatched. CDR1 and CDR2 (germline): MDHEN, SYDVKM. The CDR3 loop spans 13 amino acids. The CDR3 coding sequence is TGTGCCAGCACCACGACAGGGGTCACTGAAGCTTTCTTT. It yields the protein CASTTTGVTEAFF.

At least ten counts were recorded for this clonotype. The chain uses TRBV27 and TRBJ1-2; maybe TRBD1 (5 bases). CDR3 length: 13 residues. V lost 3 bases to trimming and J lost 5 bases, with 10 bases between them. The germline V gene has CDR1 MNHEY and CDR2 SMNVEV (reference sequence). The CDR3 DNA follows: TGTGCCAGCAGTTTTCAGGGCCGGTATGGCTACACCTTC. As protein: CASSFQGRYGYTF.

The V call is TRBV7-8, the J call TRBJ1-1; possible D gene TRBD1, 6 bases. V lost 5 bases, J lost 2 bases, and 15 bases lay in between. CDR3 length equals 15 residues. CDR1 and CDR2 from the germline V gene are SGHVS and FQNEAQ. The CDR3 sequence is CASSPRTESNTEAFF. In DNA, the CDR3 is TGTGCCAGCAGCCCCCGGACAGAGTCAAACACTGAAGCTTTCTTT.